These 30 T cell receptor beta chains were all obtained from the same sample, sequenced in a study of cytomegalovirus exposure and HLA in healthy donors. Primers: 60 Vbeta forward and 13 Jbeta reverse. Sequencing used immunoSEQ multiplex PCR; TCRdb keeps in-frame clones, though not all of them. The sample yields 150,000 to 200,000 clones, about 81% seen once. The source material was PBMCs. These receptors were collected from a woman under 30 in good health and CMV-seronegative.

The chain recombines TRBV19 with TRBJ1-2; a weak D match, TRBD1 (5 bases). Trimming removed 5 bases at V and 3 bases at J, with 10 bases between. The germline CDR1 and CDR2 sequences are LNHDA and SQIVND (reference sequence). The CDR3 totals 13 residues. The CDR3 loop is CASSGTVYYGYTF. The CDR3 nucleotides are TGTGCCAGTAGTGGGACTGTGTACTATGGCTACACCTTC.

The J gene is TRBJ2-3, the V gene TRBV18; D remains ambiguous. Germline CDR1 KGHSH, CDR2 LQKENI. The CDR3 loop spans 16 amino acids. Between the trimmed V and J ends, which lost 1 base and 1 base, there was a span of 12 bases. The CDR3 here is CASSPLGTAGTDTQYF. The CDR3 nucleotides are TGTGCCAGCTCACCACTTGGTACAGCCGGCACAGATACGCAGTATTTT. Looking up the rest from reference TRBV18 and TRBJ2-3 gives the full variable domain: NAGVMQNPRHLVRRRGQEARLRCSPMKGHSHVYWYRQLPEEGLKFMVYLQKENIIDESGMPKERFSAEFPKEGPSILRIQQVVRGDSAAYFCASSPLGTAGTDTQYFGPGTRLTVL.

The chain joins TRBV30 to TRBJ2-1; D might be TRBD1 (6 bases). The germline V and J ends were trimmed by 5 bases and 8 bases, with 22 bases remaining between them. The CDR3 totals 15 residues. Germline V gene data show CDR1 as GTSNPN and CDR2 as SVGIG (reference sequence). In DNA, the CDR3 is TGTGCCTGGCACCGACAGGATTCGCAAATGTATGAGCAGTTCTTC. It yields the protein CAWHRQDSQMYEQFF.

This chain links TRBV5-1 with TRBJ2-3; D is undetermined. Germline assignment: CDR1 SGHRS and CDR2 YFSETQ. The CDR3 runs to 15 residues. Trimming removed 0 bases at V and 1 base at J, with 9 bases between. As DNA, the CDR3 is TGCGCCAGCAGCTTGGGACGGGTTGGCACAGATACGCAGTATTTT. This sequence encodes CASSLGRVGTDTQYF.

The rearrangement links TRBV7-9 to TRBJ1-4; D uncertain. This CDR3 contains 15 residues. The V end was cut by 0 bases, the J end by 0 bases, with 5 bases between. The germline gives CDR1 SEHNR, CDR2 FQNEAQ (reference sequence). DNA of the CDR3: TGTGCCAGCAGCTTAGCGCAGACAACTAATGAAAAACTGTTTTTT. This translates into CASSLAQTTNEKLFF.

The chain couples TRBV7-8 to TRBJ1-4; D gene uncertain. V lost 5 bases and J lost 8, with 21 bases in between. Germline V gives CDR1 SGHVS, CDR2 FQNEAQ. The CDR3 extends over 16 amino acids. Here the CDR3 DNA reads TGTGCCAGCAGCCCCGTCCGGTCGCCCTCCTCGGAAAAACTGTTTTTT. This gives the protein CASSPVRSPSSEKLFF.

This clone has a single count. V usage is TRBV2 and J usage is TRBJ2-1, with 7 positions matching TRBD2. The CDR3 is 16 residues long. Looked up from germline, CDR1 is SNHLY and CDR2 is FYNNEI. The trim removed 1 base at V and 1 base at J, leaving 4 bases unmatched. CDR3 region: CASSEGAGESYNEQFF. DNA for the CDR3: TGTGCCAGCAGTGAAGGGGCGGGAGAATCCTACAATGAGCAGTTCTTC.

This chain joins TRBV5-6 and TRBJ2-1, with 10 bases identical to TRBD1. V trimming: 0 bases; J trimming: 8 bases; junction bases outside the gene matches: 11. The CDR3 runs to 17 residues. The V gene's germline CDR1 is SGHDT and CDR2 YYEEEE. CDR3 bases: TGTGCCAGCAGCTTGGGGTTCCTGGGACAGGGGCAAGATGAGCAGTTCTTC. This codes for CASSLGFLGQGQDEQFF.

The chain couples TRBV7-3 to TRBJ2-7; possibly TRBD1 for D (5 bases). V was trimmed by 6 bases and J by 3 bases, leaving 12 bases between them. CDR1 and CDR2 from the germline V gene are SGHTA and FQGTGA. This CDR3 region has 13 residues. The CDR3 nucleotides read TGTGCCAGCAGTAGGGGCATCAACTACGAGCAGTACTTC. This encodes CASSRGINYEQYF.

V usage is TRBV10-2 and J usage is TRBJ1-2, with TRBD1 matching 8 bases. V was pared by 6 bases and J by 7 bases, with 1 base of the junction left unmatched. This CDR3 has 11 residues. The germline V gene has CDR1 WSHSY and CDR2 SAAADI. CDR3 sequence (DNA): TGCGCCAGCAGGGACAGGGTTGGCTACACCTTC. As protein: CASRDRVGYTF.

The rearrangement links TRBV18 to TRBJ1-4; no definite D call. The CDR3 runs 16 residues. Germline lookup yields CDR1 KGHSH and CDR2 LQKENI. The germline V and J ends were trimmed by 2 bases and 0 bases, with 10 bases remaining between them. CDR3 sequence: CASSPTLVSTNEKLFF. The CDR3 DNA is TGTGCCAGCTCACCAACTCTAGTTTCAACTAATGAAAAACTGTTTTTT.

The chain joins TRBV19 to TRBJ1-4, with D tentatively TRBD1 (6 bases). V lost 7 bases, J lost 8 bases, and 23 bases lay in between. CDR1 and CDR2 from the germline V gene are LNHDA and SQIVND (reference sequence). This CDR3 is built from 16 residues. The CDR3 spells CASKEVGQPQREKLFF. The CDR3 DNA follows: TGTGCCAGTAAGGAGGTAGGACAGCCCCAAAGGGAAAAACTGTTTTTT.

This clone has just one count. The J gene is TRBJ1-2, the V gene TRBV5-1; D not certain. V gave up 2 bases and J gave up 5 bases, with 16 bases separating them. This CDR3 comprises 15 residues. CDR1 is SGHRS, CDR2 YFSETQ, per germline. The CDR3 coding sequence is TGCGCCAGCAGCTTATCTGCAGGCTCGGGGTATGGCTACACCTTC. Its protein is CASSLSAGSGYGYTF.

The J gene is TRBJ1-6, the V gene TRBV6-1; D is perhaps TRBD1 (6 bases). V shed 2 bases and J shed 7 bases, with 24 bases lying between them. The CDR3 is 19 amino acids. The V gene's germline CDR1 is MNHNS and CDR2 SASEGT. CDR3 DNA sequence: TGTGCCAGCAGTGAAAACAGGGTCGTATCGATTCTCACAAATTCACCCCTCCACTTT. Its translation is CASSENRVVSILTNSPLHF.

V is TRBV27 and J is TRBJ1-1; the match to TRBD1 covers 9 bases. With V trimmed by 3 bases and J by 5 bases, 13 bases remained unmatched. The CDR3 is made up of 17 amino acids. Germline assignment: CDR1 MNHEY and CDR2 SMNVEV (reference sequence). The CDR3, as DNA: TGTGCCAGCAGTTTTCACCGGGACAGGGTGCGGTGGACTGAAGCTTTCTTT. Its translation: CASSFHRDRVRWTEAFF.

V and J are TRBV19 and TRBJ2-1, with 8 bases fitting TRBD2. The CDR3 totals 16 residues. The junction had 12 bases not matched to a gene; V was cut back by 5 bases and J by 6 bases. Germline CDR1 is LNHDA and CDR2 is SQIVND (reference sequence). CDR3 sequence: CASSLSDGLAGNEQFF. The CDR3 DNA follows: TGTGCCAGTAGTCTGTCGGATGGGCTAGCGGGCAATGAGCAGTTCTTC.

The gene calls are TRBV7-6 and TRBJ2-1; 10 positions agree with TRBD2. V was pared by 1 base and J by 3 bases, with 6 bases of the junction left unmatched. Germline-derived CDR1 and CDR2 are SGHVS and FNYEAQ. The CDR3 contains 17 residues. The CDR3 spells CASSLVVAGGYYNEQFF. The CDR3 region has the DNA TGTGCCAGCAGCTTAGTAGTAGCGGGGGGTTACTACAATGAGCAGTTCTTC.

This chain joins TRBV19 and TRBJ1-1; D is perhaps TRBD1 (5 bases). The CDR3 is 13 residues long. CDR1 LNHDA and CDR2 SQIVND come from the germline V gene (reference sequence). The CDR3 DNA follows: TGTGGGGGACGGGGGACCGGTTTTCCTGAAGCTTTCTTT. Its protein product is CGGRGTGFPEAFF.

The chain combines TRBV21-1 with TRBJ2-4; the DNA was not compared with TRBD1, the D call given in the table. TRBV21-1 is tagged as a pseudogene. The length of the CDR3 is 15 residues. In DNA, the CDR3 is TGTGCCAGCAGCAAAGAGTACAGCTCCAAAAACATTCAGTACTTC. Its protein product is CASSKEYSSKNIQYF.

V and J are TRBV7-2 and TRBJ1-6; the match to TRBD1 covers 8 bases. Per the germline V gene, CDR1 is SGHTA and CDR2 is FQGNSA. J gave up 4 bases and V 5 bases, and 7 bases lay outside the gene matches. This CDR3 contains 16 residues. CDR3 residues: CASSRTGTGYNSPLHF. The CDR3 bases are TGTGCCAGCAGCCGAACCGGGACAGGATATAATTCACCCCTCCACTTT.

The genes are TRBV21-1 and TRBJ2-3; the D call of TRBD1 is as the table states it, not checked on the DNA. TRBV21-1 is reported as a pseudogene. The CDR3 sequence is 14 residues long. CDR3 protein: CASSGTGFTDTQYF. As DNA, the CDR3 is TGTGCCAGCAGTGGGACAGGGTTCACAGATACGCAGTATTTT.

The chain's CDR3 is CASSWDYKTSYNEQFF. The DNA for the CDR3 is TGTGCCAGCAGTTGGGACTACAAGACCTCCTACAATGAGCAGTTCTTC. The rearrangement uses TRBV6-5 and TRBJ2-1; 7 positions match TRBD2. The ends lost 4 bases at V and 0 bases at J; junction bases unmatched: 6. Germline V lookup: CDR1 MNHEY, CDR2 SVGAGI. The CDR3 contains 16 residues.

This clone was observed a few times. The CDR3 sequence: CASSLDTNSYNEQFF. CDR3 DNA: TGCGCCAGCAGCCTCGACACGAACTCCTACAATGAGCAGTTCTTC. The chain joins TRBV4-1 to TRBJ2-1; D is unclear. There are 15 residues in the CDR3. Germline V gene sequence: CDR1 MGHRA, CDR2 YSYEKL. The V gene lost 4 bases and the J gene lost 0 bases, with 10 bases spanning the gap.

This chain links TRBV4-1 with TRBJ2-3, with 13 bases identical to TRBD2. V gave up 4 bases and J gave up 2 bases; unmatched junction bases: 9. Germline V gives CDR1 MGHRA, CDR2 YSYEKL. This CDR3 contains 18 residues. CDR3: CASSLLAGGQGVTDTQYF. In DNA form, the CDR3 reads TGCGCCAGCAGCCTACTAGCGGGGGGGCAGGGCGTCACAGATACGCAGTATTTT.

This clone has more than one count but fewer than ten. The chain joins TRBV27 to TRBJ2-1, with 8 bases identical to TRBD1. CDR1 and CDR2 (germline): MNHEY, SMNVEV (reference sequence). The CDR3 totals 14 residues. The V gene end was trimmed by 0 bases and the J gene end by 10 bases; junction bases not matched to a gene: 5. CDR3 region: CASSLSRTGYEQFF. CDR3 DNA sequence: TGTGCCAGCAGTTTATCGAGGACAGGGTACGAGCAGTTCTTC.

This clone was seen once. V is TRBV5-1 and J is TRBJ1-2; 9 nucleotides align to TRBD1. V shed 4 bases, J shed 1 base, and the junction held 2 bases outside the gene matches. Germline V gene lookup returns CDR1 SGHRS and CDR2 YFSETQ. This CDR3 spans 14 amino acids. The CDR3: CASSRTGVNYGYTF. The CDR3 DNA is TGCGCCAGCAGCCGGACAGGGGTTAACTATGGCTACACCTTC.

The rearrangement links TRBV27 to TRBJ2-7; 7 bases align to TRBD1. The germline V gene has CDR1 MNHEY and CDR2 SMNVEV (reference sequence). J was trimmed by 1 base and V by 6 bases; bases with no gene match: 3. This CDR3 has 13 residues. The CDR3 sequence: CASRLTGSYEQYF. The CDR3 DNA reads TGTGCCAGCAGGTTGACAGGGTCCTACGAGCAGTACTTC.

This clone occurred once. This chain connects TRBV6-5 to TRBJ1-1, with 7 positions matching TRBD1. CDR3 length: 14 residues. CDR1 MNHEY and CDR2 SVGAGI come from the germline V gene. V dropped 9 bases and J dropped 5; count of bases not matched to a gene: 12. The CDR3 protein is CASKQGRLGTEAFF. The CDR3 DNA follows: TGTGCCAGTAAACAGGGGCGTTTGGGAACTGAAGCTTTCTTT.

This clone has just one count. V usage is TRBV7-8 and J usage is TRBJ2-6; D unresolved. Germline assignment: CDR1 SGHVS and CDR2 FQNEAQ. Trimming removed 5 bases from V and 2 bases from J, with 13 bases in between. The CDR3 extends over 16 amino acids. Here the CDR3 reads CASSPTHPAGANVLTF. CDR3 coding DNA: TGTGCCAGCAGCCCCACCCATCCAGCTGGGGCCAACGTCCTGACTTTC.

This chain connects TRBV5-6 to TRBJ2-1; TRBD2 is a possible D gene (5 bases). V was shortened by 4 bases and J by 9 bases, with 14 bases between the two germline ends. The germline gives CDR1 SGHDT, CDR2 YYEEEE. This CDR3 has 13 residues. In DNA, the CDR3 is TGTGCCAGCAGCCATACTAGAGTCAGTGAGCAGTTCTTC. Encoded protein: CASSHTRVSEQFF.